Shown below are 21 T cell receptor beta chains from a single sample sequenced in a study of blood T cells in healthy people across ages (dated by TCRdb to the mid-2010s). The library was generated by 5' RACE. The instrument was an Illumina HiSeq 2500. A second 7 to 11 cycle PCR used a sample-barcoded 5' primer and a J-beta primer mix. Using fastp at Q25 and MiXCR, TCRdb reprocessed the public reads and kept productive beta chains. Under each unique CDR3 protein, matching rows form one entry showing the most common genes and DNA. The sample table holds hundreds of thousands of distinct CDR3 sequences, of which under 35% were seen once. 15% to 20% of the sample is in the top ten clones. The specimen was blood. The source is a woman at least 80 years old in good health.

This chain connects TRBV5-5 to TRBJ2-3, with TRBD2 matching over 9 bases. V gave up 1 base and J gave up 6 bases; unmatched junction bases: 15. Germline V gives CDR1 SGHKS, CDR2 YYEKEE (reference sequence). CDR3 length: 18 amino acids. The CDR3 here is CASSLTSLRLAGSDTQYF. CDR3 DNA: TGTGCCAGCAGCTTGACAAGCTTAAGGCTAGCGGGATCGGATACGCAGTATTTT.

This clonotype was found many times. The genes are TRBV24-1 and TRBJ2-3; 10 nucleotides line up with TRBD2. The V segment lost 4 bases and the J segment 0 bases; nucleotides outside the gene matches: 6. There are 17 residues in the CDR3. CDR1 is KGHDR, CDR2 SFDVKD, per germline. The CDR3 sequence: CATSERTSGRSTDTQYF. The DNA for the CDR3 is TGTGCCACCAGTGAACGGACTAGCGGCAGAAGCACAGATACGCAGTATTTT.

This clonotype has more than one count but fewer than ten. V gene TRBV7-2 combines with J gene TRBJ1-2; D gene uncertain. From germline, CDR1 is SGHTA and CDR2 FQGNSA. The CDR3 consists of 13 residues. The ends were cut back, 3 bases at V and 4 bases at J, with 9 bases in the middle. This chain's CDR3 is CASSFYRVYGYTF. The CDR3, as DNA: TGTGCCAGCAGCTTCTACAGAGTCTATGGCTACACCTTC.

In the case of this clonotype: A single base separates this from a much larger clone, so it may be a read error. The genes are TRBV20-1 and TRBJ1-2, with a weak D call TRBD1 (6 bases). The CDR3 runs to 16 residues. V shed 1 base and J shed 6 bases, with 21 bases lying between them. Germline V gives CDR1 DFQATT, CDR2 SNEGSKA (reference sequence). Here the CDR3 DNA reads TGCAGTGCTAGAGGGGGGCTCGGAGGGGATGGCCATGGCTACACCTTC. Translating gives CSARGGLGGDGHGYTF.

This clonotype was seen at least ten times. V gene TRBV6-1 combines with J gene TRBJ1-2; possible D gene TRBD1, 6 bases. In germline, CDR1 is MNHNS, CDR2 SASEGT. The CDR3 consists of 12 residues. The V end was cut by 6 bases, the J end by 7 bases, with 12 bases between. CDR3 sequence (DNA): TGTGCCAGCAGAAACAGGGATTTTGGCTACACCTTC. The encoded protein is CASRNRDFGYTF.

This clonotype was seen repeatedly, ten times or more. This chain joins TRBV20-1 and TRBJ2-1, with D maybe TRBD1 (6 bases). The CDR3 loop spans 12 amino acids. The germline V and J ends were trimmed by 3 bases and 13 bases, with 16 bases remaining between them. Germline V gene sequence: CDR1 DFQATT, CDR2 SNEGSKA (reference sequence). The CDR3 DNA reads TGCAGTGCTAGTCCGAGGACAGCCCTACAGTTCTTC. Translated, it gives CSASPRTALQFF.

This clonotype was seen a handful of times. The chain couples TRBV19 to TRBJ1-4, with a possible D match to TRBD1 (5 bases). V shed 7 bases and J shed 5 bases, with 14 bases lying between them. This CDR3 comprises 14 residues. Germline V gene lookup returns CDR1 LNHDA and CDR2 SQIVND (reference sequence). The CDR3 sequence is CASNPRGRNEKLFF. The CDR3 DNA reads as TGTGCCAGTAACCCCCGGGGACGCAATGAAAAACTGTTTTTT.

The chain employs TRBV20-1 and TRBJ2-3; a weak D match, TRBD2 (5 bases). Trimming left V 3 bases short and J 3 bases short, with 13 bases between. From germline, CDR1 is DFQATT and CDR2 SNEGSKA (reference sequence). The CDR3 runs 14 residues. The CDR3 DNA reads as TGCAGTGCTAGTGAGGGCCCCCGGACAGATACGCAGTATTTT. Its translation is CSASEGPRTDTQYF.

This clonotype was recorded many times. The V gene is TRBV7-2, the J gene TRBJ2-7; 8 bases align to TRBD2. Germline V CDR1 and CDR2: SGHTA, FQGNSA. Trimming at V came to 5 bases and at J to 2 bases, leaving 8 bases not matched to a gene. This CDR3 has 15 amino acids. CDR3 bases: TGTGCCAGCAGCCCCCGGGGAGCGGGGGCCTACGAGCAGTACTTC. This sequence encodes CASSPRGAGAYEQYF. Together with reference TRBV7-2 and TRBJ2-7, the CDR3 gives the full variable domain: GAGVSQSPSNKVTEKGKDVELRCDPISGHTALYWYRQSLGQGLEFLIYFQGNSAPDKSGLPSDRFSAERTGGSVSTLTIQRTQQEDSAVYLCASSPRGAGAYEQYFGPGTRLTVT.

This clonotype appeared many times. The chain employs TRBV11-2 and TRBJ2-7; D is possibly TRBD1 (5 bases). Germline V gene data show CDR1 as SGHAT and CDR2 as FQNNGV. V gave up 3 bases and J gave up 5 bases, with 14 bases separating them. There are 14 residues in the CDR3. CDR3 region: CASSFGGRADEQYF. The CDR3 DNA reads as TGTGCCAGCAGCTTCGGCGGCAGGGCGGACGAGCAGTACTTC.

Notes on this clonotype: Possible read error: a much larger clone is one base away. The chain carries TRBV7-9 and TRBJ1-2; D uncertain. CDR3 length: 15 amino acids. The germline CDR1 and CDR2 sequences are SEHNR and FQNEAQ (reference sequence). Trimming removed 1 base from V and 0 bases from J, with 9 bases in between. CDR3 protein: CASSLVPTTNYGYTF. The CDR3 DNA is TGTGCCAGCAGCTTAGTCCCGACTACTAACTATGGCTACACCTTC. Drawing the rest from reference TRBV7-9 and TRBJ1-2, the complete variable domain is DTGVSQNPRHKITKRGQNVTFRCDPISEHNRLYWYRQTLGQGPEFLTYFQNEAQLEKSRLLSDRFSAERPKGSFSTLEIQRTEQGDSAMYLCASSLVPTTNYGYTFGSGTRLTVV.

This clonotype was counted at least ten times. This chain uses TRBV12-3 or TRBV12-4 with TRBJ1-2; TRBD1 is a possible D gene (6 bases). The V gene lost 6 bases and the J gene lost 0 bases, with 14 bases spanning the gap. CDR3 size: 15 residues. The CDR3 spells CASRTHRTANYGYTF. In nucleotides, the CDR3 is TGTGCCAGCAGGACTCACCGGACAGCTAACTATGGCTACACCTTC.

In this sample, this clonotype turned up many times. This chain connects TRBV20-1 to TRBJ1-2, with no clear D. The CDR3 sequence is 15 residues long. V was trimmed by 3 bases and J by 5 bases, leaving 19 bases between them. Per germline, CDR1 DFQATT and CDR2 SNEGSKA (reference sequence). The CDR3 spells CSARRVINNLYGYTF. The CDR3 nucleotides read TGCAGTGCTAGGCGGGTCATAAACAATTTATATGGCTACACCTTC.

The table lists this clonotype with many counts. This chain joins TRBV20-1 and TRBJ2-3, with D possibly being TRBD1 or TRBD2 (5 bases each). The CDR3 is 14 residues long. Trimming stripped 3 bases from V and 1 base from J, with 11 bases between. Germline CDR1 is DFQATT and CDR2 is SNEGSKA (reference sequence). The CDR3 region is CSASPLGGTDTQYF. In DNA form, the CDR3 reads TGCAGTGCTAGCCCGCTGGGGGGCACAGATACGCAGTATTTT.

Only a few counts were recorded for this clonotype. A single base separates this from a much larger clone, so it may be a read error. The gene calls are TRBV6-2 or TRBV6-3 and TRBJ2-1; D unresolved. The DNA matches TRBJ2-7 better at its end, which makes the J call doubtful. The CDR3 contains 14 residues. Germline V gene sequence: CDR1 MNHEY, CDR2 SVGEGT. CDR3 in amino acids: CASSYLSSYNEQYF. The CDR3 bases are TGTGCCAGCAGTTACTTAAGCTCCTACAATGAGCAGTACTTC.

Of note for this clonotype: At one boundary the junction diverges from the germline segment, which might be a read error. This rearrangement joins TRBV9 to TRBJ2-1; 13 bases line up with TRBD2. From germline, CDR1 is SGDLS and CDR2 YYNGEE. The CDR3 sequence is 13 residues long. The DNA of the CDR3 is TGTGTCAGCCGTGGACTAGCGGGGGATGAGCAGTTCTTC. Its protein product is CVSRGLAGDEQFF.

In DNA, the CDR3 is TGCAGCGTTGAGTTTGAGCCAAGAGACGAGCAGTACTTC. Its translation: CSVEFEPRDEQYF. The chain employs TRBV29-1 and TRBJ2-5; D remains unclear. With the DNA end fitting TRBJ2-7 better, the J assignment may be wrong. The length of the CDR3 is 13 residues. Germline CDR1 SQVTM, CDR2 ANQGSEA.

The V gene is TRBV15, the J gene TRBJ2-5; D ambiguous. Trimming left V 0 bases short and J 13 bases short, with 12 bases between. Germline V lookup: CDR1 LNHNV, CDR2 YYDKDF (reference sequence). The CDR3 is 12 residues long. The CDR3 region is CATSRDWTARYF. The DNA for the CDR3 is TGTGCCACCAGCAGAGATTGGACCGCGCGGTACTTC.

This sequence joins TRBV7-9 and TRBJ1-5, with a weak D call TRBD1 (5 bases). This CDR3 is built from 16 residues. V lost 4 bases, J lost 2 bases, and 15 bases lay in between. Germline values: CDR1 SEHNR, CDR2 FQNEAQ (reference sequence). This CDR3 is CASSSGEGKRNQPQHF. CDR3 DNA: TGTGCCAGCAGCTCCGGAGAGGGGAAGCGCAATCAGCCCCAGCATTTT.

The rearrangement links TRBV7-2 to TRBJ2-5; possible D gene TRBD2, 6 bases. The DNA end favors TRBJ2-7, so the J call may be wrong. Germline V CDR1 and CDR2: SGHTA, FQGNSA. The CDR3 loop spans 14 amino acids. The CDR3 loop is CASSLLVGGYEQYF. The CDR3 DNA reads as TGTGCCAGCAGCTTACTAGTCGGGGGCTACGAGCAGTACTTC.

This clonotype came up many times. The chain links TRBV5-1 to TRBJ2-5, with TRBD1 as a possible D gene (5 bases). The germline CDR1 and CDR2 sequences are SGHRS and YFSETQ. The CDR3 has 16 amino acids. V lost 4 bases to trimming and J lost 4 bases, with 20 bases between them. CDR3 bases: TGCGCCAGCAGCGTCCCTAGGGGAAACCAAGGAGAGACCCAGTACTTC. Protein: CASSVPRGNQGETQYF.